This T cell receptor (beta chain) originates from a study of cytomegalovirus exposure and HLA in healthy donors. For the study at large: The study's early data release held roughly 91 million unique TCRs from HLA-typed donors.

The study ran its PCR with 60 Vbeta and 13 Jbeta primers. The data were produced by immunoSEQ multiplex PCR, yet TCRdb's version contains in-frame clones alone and is incomplete. The data hold a few hundred thousand clones, with 70% to 80% observed a single time. The CDR3 has 18 residues. Germline CDR1 and CDR2: SEHNR and FQNEAQ (reference sequence). J lost 0 bases, V lost 4 bases, and 9 bases had no gene match. General observations from the study: Most subjects had HLA-A and HLA-B alleles reportedly predicted accurately by TCR beta sequences. In all likelihood, a cluster of highly shared sequence variants was a sequencing artifact.

Details on this clone: Its antigen is unidentified.

This sequence was found in a girl aged 2-15 years in good health and CMV-seronegative. The sequenced sample was PBMCs. V usage is TRBV7-9 and J usage is TRBJ2-5; 12 bases agree with TRBD2. The CDR3 DNA reads as TGTGCCAGCAGCTCAGACCTAGCGGGAGGGCCGTACCAAGAGACCCAGTACTTC. The encoded protein is CASSSDLAGGPYQETQYF.